The sequence of this TCR beta chain was determined in a study of blood T cells in healthy people across ages. Sample-barcoded 5' priming and a J-beta primer mix drove a second PCR of 7 to 11 cycles. Each cDNA molecule, via a template-switch adaptor with 12 random nucleotides, was tagged. In TCRdb, the 5' RACE reads were re-called with MiXCR into one record per CDR3 protein. This sample has about 1,400,000 distinct CDR3 sequences, with 42% found just once. Isolated PBMCs totaled at least 7 million in each sample. Extraction yielded at least 5 micrograms of total RNA per sample. General study results and limits: Fewer expanded clones and more diversity marked long-lived versus aged donors.

Remarks on this clonotype: Its matching antigen is unknown.

The CDR3 spans 14 residues. CDR1 is MGHRA and CDR2 is YSYEKL in the germline V gene. The germline V and J ends were trimmed by 1 base and 8 bases, with 12 bases remaining between them. The rearrangement joins TRBV4-1 to TRBJ2-1, with TRBD2 as a possible D gene (5 bases). The sample comprised blood. This TCR came from a woman under 30 in good health. CDR3 residues: CASSQAGMPDEQFF. The CDR3 DNA sequence: TGCGCCAGCAGCCAAGCGGGGATGCCGGATGAGCAGTTCTTC.